The clone carrying this T cell receptor (beta chain) was seen many times. Scientists amplified the TCR beta CDR3 regions from RNA transcripts. HTBI-primed RT-PCR formed the first round, and a multiplex PCR formed the second. Via MiXCR, TCRdb re-called the multiplex PCR reads, giving one row per CDR3 protein. The data show more than 1,000,000 distinct CDR3 sequences, about 36% seen once. The sample belongs to a study of Graves' ophthalmopathy and Graves' hyperthyroidism. Hyperthyroidism patients, aged 18 to 65, were newly diagnosed, under 2 months' duration. Trimming pared 4 bases from V and 4 bases from J, leaving 10 bases between. The germline gives CDR1 DFQATT, CDR2 SNEGSKA (reference sequence). The CDR3 spans 13 residues.

The specimen was peripheral blood or thyroid tissue (not recorded which). The chain combines TRBV20-1 with TRBJ1-4; D is unresolved. This receptor was identified in an adult man with Graves' hyperthyroidism. CDR3 sequence (DNA): TGCAGTGCTACCGGGATCTATAATGAAAAACTGTTTTTT. This gives the protein CSATGIYNEKLFF.